Listed here are 16 T cell receptor beta chains from one sample, sequenced in a study of T cell responses to AZD1222 COVID-19 vaccine. Profiled with immunoSEQ multiplex PCR; TCRdb holds only in-frame clones, not every one. The table lists 130,000 to 150,000 clones, approximately 90% of them singletons, with under 2% in the top ten. Specimen: peripheral blood, collected 28 days after the second AZD1222 dose. The receptors were gathered from an adult who received the AZD1222 COVID-19 vaccine.

This rearrangement joins TRBV2 to TRBJ1-1; no clear D. This CDR3 spans 14 amino acids. From germline, CDR1 is SNHLY and CDR2 FYNNEI. Trimming removed 7 bases at V and 0 bases at J, with 12 bases between. The CDR3 coding sequence is TGTGCCAGCATATTAAGGGCTGTGAACACTGAAGCTTTCTTT. Translating gives CASILRAVNTEAFF.

The rearrangement joins TRBV19 to TRBJ1-1; no firm D call. The CDR3 loop spans 13 amino acids. Germline assignment: CDR1 LNHDA and CDR2 SQIVND (reference sequence). V lost 5 bases and J lost 1, with 8 bases in between. CDR3 sequence: CASSPRTNTEAFF. In nucleotides, the CDR3 is TGTGCCAGTAGTCCGAGGACGAACACTGAAGCTTTCTTT.

J is TRBJ1-5 and V is TRBV27; 9 bases line up with TRBD1. In germline, CDR1 is MNHEY, CDR2 SMNVEV (reference sequence). The CDR3 is 16 residues long. Germline trimming cut 4 bases from V and 1 base from J; bases unmatched to any gene: 5. In DNA form, the CDR3 reads TGTGCCAGCAGTTATACAGGGGGCGAGAGCAATCAGCCCCAGCATTTT. It translates to CASSYTGGESNQPQHF.

J is TRBJ1-5 and V is TRBV5-5; D may be TRBD1 (5 bases). CDR1 is SGHKS and CDR2 is YYEKEE in the germline V gene (reference sequence). With 1 base removed from V and 3 bases from J, the gap between germline ends came to 11 bases. The CDR3 has 15 residues. CDR3 nucleotide sequence: TGTGCCAGCAGCTTGCGCAGGGACTCCAATCAGCCCCAGCATTTT. It translates to CASSLRRDSNQPQHF. The full variable domain, with the rest looked up from reference TRBV5-5 and TRBJ1-5, is DAGVTQSPTHLIKTRGQQVTLRCSPISGHKSVSWYQQVLGQGPQFIFQYYEKEERGRGNFPDRFSARQFPNYSSELNVNALLLGDSALYLCASSLRRDSNQPQHFGDGTRLSIL.

The genes are TRBV7-8 and TRBJ2-2; 10 bases align to TRBD2. The CDR3 has 16 amino acids. Per the germline V gene, CDR1 is SGHVS and CDR2 is FQNEAQ. Losses at the gene ends were 5 bases for V and 0 bases for J; bases not matched to a gene: 3. The CDR3 reads CASSPGLAANTGELFF. CDR3 nucleotide sequence: TGTGCCAGCAGCCCAGGACTAGCGGCGAACACCGGGGAGCTGTTTTTT.

The chain has TRBV19 and TRBJ2-7; 8 nucleotides line up with TRBD2. With 4 bases clipped from V and 8 bases from J, the junction kept 7 bases outside the gene matches. The CDR3 is 13 residues long. CDR1 is LNHDA, CDR2 SQIVND, per germline (reference sequence). The CDR3 loop is CASSTGGLVQQYF. Written as DNA, the CDR3 is TGTGCCAGTAGTACGGGGGGACTAGTCCAGCAGTACTTC.

The chain combines TRBV28 with TRBJ2-3, with a weak D call TRBD2 (5 bases). V dropped 5 bases and J dropped 3 bases, with 15 bases sitting between them. Germline lookup yields CDR1 MDHEN and CDR2 SYDVKM. This CDR3 is 15 amino acids long. CDR3 protein: CASSPYGRRTDTQYF. The CDR3 DNA reads as TGTGCCAGCAGTCCGTATGGGCGGAGGACAGATACGCAGTATTTT.

The CDR3 protein is CASSPSPDYGYTF. CDR3 DNA sequence: TGTGCCAGCAGTCCCAGCCCTGACTATGGCTACACCTTC. The chain has TRBV6-2 or TRBV6-3 and TRBJ1-2; D uncertain. The V end lost 5 bases, the J end lost 3 bases, and 10 bases lay between the germline ends. CDR3 length: 13 amino acids. Germline values: CDR1 MNHEY, CDR2 SVGEGT.

The rearrangement links TRBV30 to TRBJ2-7; D gene uncertain. V gave up 0 bases and J gave up 6 bases, with 12 bases separating them. Germline V gene lookup returns CDR1 GTSNPN and CDR2 SVGIG (reference sequence). The CDR3 is 13 amino acids. The CDR3: CAWSVAPRGEQYF. The CDR3 DNA sequence: TGTGCCTGGAGTGTGGCCCCCCGCGGCGAGCAGTACTTC.

The chain is built from TRBV28 and TRBJ1-2; D is unclear. In germline, CDR1 is MDHEN, CDR2 SYDVKM. This CDR3 contains 14 residues. The germline V and J ends were trimmed by 6 bases and 4 bases, with 15 bases remaining between them. CDR3 bases: TGTGCCAGCAGCCTTGGACTGATCAGCTATGGCTACACCTTC. Translation: CASSLGLISYGYTF.

The chain recombines TRBV4-3 with TRBJ1-1; D remains ambiguous. This CDR3 spans 15 amino acids. Germline lookup yields CDR1 LGHNA and CDR2 YSLEER. The V and J ends lost 1 base and 0 bases respectively, with 9 bases between them. The CDR3 sequence is CASSQARGMNTEAFF. The DNA of the CDR3 is TGCGCCAGCAGCCAAGCTCGGGGAATGAACACTGAAGCTTTCTTT.

This chain joins TRBV19 and TRBJ2-5, with D possibly being TRBD2 (5 bases). V shed 1 base and J shed 2 bases, with 17 bases lying between them. The CDR3 is made up of 17 amino acids. The germline CDR1 and CDR2 sequences are LNHDA and SQIVND (reference sequence). The CDR3 nucleotides read TGTGCCAGTAGTATAGTTTCCGGGGTCAACCTTCAAGAGACCCAGTACTTC. Amino acids: CASSIVSGVNLQETQYF. The whole variable domain, filled in from reference TRBV19 and TRBJ2-5, reads DGGITQSPKYLFRKEGQNVTLSCEQNLNHDAMYWYRQDPGQGLRLIYYSQIVNDFQKGDIAEGYSVSREKKESFPLTVTSAQKNPTAFYLCASSIVSGVNLQETQYFGPGTRLLVL.

The chain employs TRBV5-8 and TRBJ2-7; 8 bases line up with TRBD1. With V trimmed by 7 bases and J by 2 bases, 5 bases remained unmatched. CDR1 SGHTS and CDR2 YDEGEE come from the germline V gene. The CDR3 is 13 amino acids. CDR3 coding DNA: TGTGCCAGCTTACGGACAGGGCCCTACGAGCAGTACTTC. Translated, it gives CASLRTGPYEQYF. Together with reference TRBV5-8 and TRBJ2-7, the CDR3 gives the full variable domain: EAGVTQSPTHLIKTRGQQATLRCSPISGHTSVYWYQQALGLGLQFLLWYDEGEERNRGNFPPRFSGRQFPNYSSELNVNALELEDSALYLCASLRTGPYEQYFGPGTRLTVT.

CDR3 sequence: CASSQGNAHRGDTQYF. The CDR3 nucleotides are TGCGCCAGCAGCCAAGGGAACGCCCACCGGGGAGATACGCAGTATTTT. The rearrangement links TRBV4-3 to TRBJ2-3; weak D call: TRBD2 (5 bases). V was cut by 1 base and J by 5 bases, with 16 bases left in between. Germline lookup yields CDR1 LGHNA and CDR2 YSLEER. The CDR3 contains 16 residues.

The V call is TRBV4-1, the J call TRBJ1-1; D remains unclear. V was trimmed by 4 bases and J by 1 base, leaving 7 bases between them. CDR1 is MGHRA, CDR2 YSYEKL, per germline. CDR3 length: 13 residues. DNA of the CDR3: TGCGCCAGCAGCCCCGGATCGAACACTGAAGCTTTCTTT. This translates into CASSPGSNTEAFF.

This rearrangement joins TRBV19 to TRBJ2-1, with 12 bases matching TRBD2. The V and J ends lost 6 bases and 6 bases, in that order; junction bases with no gene match: 12. CDR3 length: 17 amino acids. CDR1 and CDR2 (germline): LNHDA, SQIVND (reference sequence). The CDR3 is CASRRRLAGEWGNEQFF. CDR3 nucleotides: TGTGCCAGTAGACGACGACTAGCGGGAGAATGGGGCAATGAGCAGTTCTTC.